This TCR beta chain is from a study of shared clonotypes between healthy human individuals. Looking at the study overall: Every donor yielded three CD4 naive, three CD4 memory, two CD8 naive and one CD8 memory plate.

From germline, CDR1 is SEHNR and CDR2 FQNEAQ (reference sequence). The CDR3 consists of 15 residues. Trimming shortened V by 2 bases and J by 2 bases, and 10 bases separated the two germline ends. Produced via immunoSEQ multiplex PCR; TCRdb's table is partial and in-frame only. The profile shows 1.4 million or so clones, roughly 98.5% of them singletons. General observations from the study: Sampling used blood alone; tissue repertoires probably differ. Clonotypes not shared had lower generation probabilities than those common to all four donors.

Remarks on this clone: What it binds is not known.

Sequenced material: naive CD4+ T cells sorted from blood. Indicated subset: CD45RA+ positively selected. The chain uses TRBV7-9 and TRBJ2-1, with D tentatively TRBD1 (6 bases). This TCR was sampled from a man younger than 45 in good health. The CDR3, as DNA: TGTGCCAGCAGCTTACAGGGGAGTACCTACAATGAGCAGTTCTTC. This encodes CASSLQGSTYNEQFF.